The clone carrying this T cell receptor (beta chain) has more than one count but fewer than ten. Looked up from germline, CDR1 is LGHNA and CDR2 is YSLEER. V lost 0 bases and J 10 bases, leaving 18 bases between the germline ends. The CDR3 spans 15 residues. This entry belongs to a study of technical replicates of blood from several donors. The table came from immunoSEQ multiplex PCR; TCRdb's copy has only in-frame clones and leaves some out. The sample yields over 55,000 clones, approximately 86% seen once. The chain is built from TRBV4-3 and TRBJ1-1, with a weak D call TRBD1 (5 bases). The specimen sequenced was PBMCs. This clonotype originated in a human donor in good health. Some clones in this sample may be carry-over from other donors' samples. The CDR3 nucleotides read TGCGCCAGCAGCCAAGATAGGGGCCCCTCCTTGGGAGCTTTCTTT. Its protein product is CASSQDRGPSLGAFF.